This TCR beta chain was captured by sequencing in a study of OX40 agonist ivuxolimab in advanced cancers. Turning to the study itself: Antecedent anti-PD-1, anti-PD-L1 or anti-CTLA-4 therapy was permissible, with 30% to 50% having received some. Study results and limitations: At doses 0.1 to 3.0 mg/kg, CD4+ and CD8+ clones expanded. Among expanded peripheral T cells, antigen specificity went undetermined.

Remarks on this clone: Its antigen remains unidentified.

Repertoires were generated with immunoSEQ multiplex PCR, while TCRdb's copy carries only in-frame clones and drops some. The repertoire has about 44,000 clones, around 80% of them found once; the top ten carry about 5.5%. This sequence originates from an adult with an advanced solid tumor such as melanoma, head and neck, liver or kidney cancer. The sequencing used CD4+ or CD8+ T cells sorted from blood, collected in a trial of the OX40 agonist ivuxolimab.

CDR3 sequence: CASSLGLGTYGYTF. Written as DNA, the CDR3 is TGTGCCAGCAGCTTGGGGCTTGGGACCTATGGCTACACCTTC. The chain joins TRBV5-8 to TRBJ1-2; TRBD1 is a possible D gene (5 bases). Germline assignment: CDR1 SGHTS and CDR2 YDEGEE. The V end was cut by 0 bases, the J end by 4 bases, with 10 bases between. The CDR3 consists of 14 residues.